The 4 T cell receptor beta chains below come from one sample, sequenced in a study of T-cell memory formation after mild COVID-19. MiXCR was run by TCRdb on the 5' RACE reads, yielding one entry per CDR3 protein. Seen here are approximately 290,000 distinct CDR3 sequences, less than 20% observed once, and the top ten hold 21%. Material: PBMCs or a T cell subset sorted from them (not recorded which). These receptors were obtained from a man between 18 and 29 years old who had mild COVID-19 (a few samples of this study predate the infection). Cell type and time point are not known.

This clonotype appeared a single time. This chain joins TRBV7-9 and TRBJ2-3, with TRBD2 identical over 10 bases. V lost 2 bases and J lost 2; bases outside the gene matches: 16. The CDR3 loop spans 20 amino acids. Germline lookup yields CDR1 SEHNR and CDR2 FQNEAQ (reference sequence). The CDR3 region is CASSLIIGLAGAKNTDTQYF. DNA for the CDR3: TGTGCCAGCAGCTTAATTATAGGGCTAGCGGGGGCCAAGAACACAGATACGCAGTATTTT. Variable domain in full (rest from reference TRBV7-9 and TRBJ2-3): DTGVSQNPRHKITKRGQNVTFRCDPISEHNRLYWYRQTLGQGPEFLTYFQNEAQLEKSRLLSDRFSAERPKGSFSTLEIQRTEQGDSAMYLCASSLIIGLAGAKNTDTQYFGPGTRLTVL.

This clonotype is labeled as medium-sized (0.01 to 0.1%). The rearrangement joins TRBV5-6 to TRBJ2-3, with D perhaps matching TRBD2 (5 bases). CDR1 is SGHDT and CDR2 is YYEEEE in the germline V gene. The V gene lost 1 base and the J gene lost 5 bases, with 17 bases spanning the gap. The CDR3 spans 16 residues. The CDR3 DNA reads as TGTGCCAGCAGCTTGACGGACGGGAACCGAGTAGATACGCAGTATTTT. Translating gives CASSLTDGNRVDTQYF.

The CDR3 spells CASSQTSVWETQYF. In nucleotides, the CDR3 is TGTGCCAGCAGCCAGACTAGCGTTTGGGAGACCCAGTACTTC. The chain combines TRBV7-2 with TRBJ2-5, with TRBD2 matching 8 bases. Germline V lookup: CDR1 SGHTA, CDR2 FQGNSA. The V gene end was trimmed by 5 bases and the J gene end by 5 bases; junction bases not matched to a gene: 7. The CDR3 extends over 14 amino acids.

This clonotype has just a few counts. CDR3 sequence (DNA): TGCGCCAGCAGCTTAGGAGGGATTGAGCAGTTCTTC. It is translated as CASSLGGIEQFF. This chain links TRBV5-1 with TRBJ2-1; perhaps TRBD2 as D (6 bases). Per germline, CDR1 SGHRS and CDR2 YFSETQ. V lost 2 bases and J lost 9, with 9 bases in between. This CDR3 is built from 12 residues.